The 17 T cell receptor beta chains reported below all come from one sample, sequenced in a study of blood T cell repertoires in COVID-19. Measured with immunoSEQ multiplex PCR; TCRdb has only the in-frame clones, and not every one. The sample lists 59,000 or so clones; around 84% were seen once. Material: peripheral blood. These receptors were obtained from a man aged 55 to 70 with acute or convalescent COVID-19.

J is TRBJ1-5 and V is TRBV4-1; D not resolved. V lost 2 bases to trimming and J lost 7 bases, with 9 bases between them. This CDR3 has 13 amino acids. Looked up from germline, CDR1 is MGHRA and CDR2 is YSYEKL. The CDR3 coding sequence is TGCGCCAGCAGCCAACGCGCGGAACAGCCCCAGCATTTT. Translation gives CASSQRAEQPQHF.

V and J are TRBV5-6 and TRBJ2-5; tentative D call: TRBD2 (6 bases). Germline values: CDR1 SGHDT, CDR2 YYEEEE. The V and J ends lost 5 bases and 7 bases respectively, with 21 bases between them. The CDR3 consists of 15 residues. The CDR3 sequence: CASSRTGTSGGTQYF. The CDR3 region has the DNA TGTGCCAGCAGTCGTACCGGGACCTCCGGGGGGACCCAGTACTTC.

The V call is TRBV7-8, the J call TRBJ2-7; D might be TRBD1 (6 bases). Germline V gene sequence: CDR1 SGHVS, CDR2 FQNEAQ. The CDR3 length is 14 residues. The germline V and J ends were trimmed by 5 bases and 0 bases, with 11 bases remaining between them. Here the CDR3 DNA reads TGTGCCAGCAGCCCCCAGGGGCCCTCCTACGAGCAGTACTTC. Its protein is CASSPQGPSYEQYF. Based on the CDR3 plus reference TRBV7-8 and TRBJ2-7, the full variable domain is GAGVSQSPRYKVAKRGQDVALRCDPISGHVSLFWYQQALGQGPEFLTYFQNEAQLDKSGLPSDRFFAERPEGSVSTLKIQRTQQEDSAVYLCASSPQGPSYEQYFGPGTRLTVT.

CDR3 loop: CAISDGDRGGNQPQHF. The CDR3, as DNA: TGTGCCATCAGTGATGGGGACAGGGGAGGCAATCAGCCCCAGCATTTT. This chain uses TRBV10-3 with TRBJ1-5, with 10 bases lining up with TRBD1. From germline, CDR1 is ENHRY and CDR2 SYGVKD. V shed 3 bases and J 2 bases; nucleotides not matched to a gene: 4. This CDR3 has 16 residues.

Only one count was recorded for this clone. The CDR3 DNA reads as TGTGCCAGCAGCCGTGGGTACGGGGGTCACGAGCAGTACTTC. Amino acid sequence: CASSRGYGGHEQYF. The chain uses TRBV7-2 and TRBJ2-7; D perhaps matches TRBD2 (6 bases). This CDR3 region has 14 residues. Trimming pared 5 bases from V and 5 bases from J, leaving 16 bases between. Germline V lookup: CDR1 SGHTA, CDR2 FQGNSA.

The chain has TRBV13 and TRBJ2-1, with 11 bases aligning to TRBD1. The CDR3 contains 17 residues. Germline CDR1 is PRHDT and CDR2 is FYEKMQ (reference sequence). The ends lost 4 bases at V and 1 base at J; junction bases unmatched: 6. The CDR3 coding sequence is TGTGCCAGCAGCTGGACAGGGGGCGTAGGGTCCTACAATGAGCAGTTCTTC. Residues: CASSWTGGVGSYNEQFF.

The chain has TRBV3-1 (or the pseudogene TRBV3-2) and TRBJ1-3; a possible D gene is TRBD1 (5 bases). The CDR3 has 17 residues. The V gene lost 1 base and the J gene lost 0 bases, with 13 bases spanning the gap. Per germline, CDR1 LGHDT and CDR2 YNNKEL (reference sequence). CDR3 sequence: CASSQGWGGFSGNTIYF. DNA of the CDR3: TGTGCCAGCAGCCAAGGGTGGGGCGGTTTCTCTGGAAACACCATATATTTT.

This clone was detected only once. The rearrangement links TRBV7-9 to TRBJ2-7; no reliable D call. The V and J ends lost 2 bases and 1 base respectively, with 6 bases between them. In germline, CDR1 is SEHNR, CDR2 FQNEAQ (reference sequence). The CDR3 contains 13 residues. The CDR3 DNA sequence: TGTGCCAGCAGCTTAACCCAGTCCTACGAGCAGTACTTC. Its translation: CASSLTQSYEQYF.

The chain has TRBV29-1 and TRBJ2-5; TRBD2 is a possible D gene (6 bases). Germline V gene lookup returns CDR1 SQVTM and CDR2 ANQGSEA. Trimming removed 5 bases at V and 1 base at J, with 14 bases between. The CDR3 is 14 residues long. CDR3 sequence reads: CSVLPREGQETQYF. The CDR3 bases are TGCAGCGTTCTTCCGCGGGAAGGCCAAGAGACCCAGTACTTC.

The chain carries TRBV6-5 and TRBJ1-5; 11 nucleotides match TRBD1. The trim removed 9 bases at V and 5 bases at J, leaving 9 bases unmatched. CDR3 length equals 15 residues. CDR1 MNHEY and CDR2 SVGAGI come from the germline V gene. The CDR3 DNA sequence: TGTGCCAGTTTAACGGGACAGGGGGTGGATCAGCCCCAGCATTTT. Its protein is CASLTGQGVDQPQHF.

The gene calls are TRBV5-6 and TRBJ1-6; 9 positions agree with TRBD1. The germline V gene has CDR1 SGHDT and CDR2 YYEEEE. After removal of 1 base from V and 7 bases from J, the junction contained 3 bases not matched to a gene. CDR3 length equals 15 residues. The DNA of the CDR3 is TGTGCCAGCAGCTTGACCGGGACAGGGAATTCACCCCTCCACTTT. Its protein is CASSLTGTGNSPLHF.

J is TRBJ1-2 and V is TRBV27; TRBD1 might be the D (6 bases). CDR1 MNHEY and CDR2 SMNVEV come from the germline V gene (reference sequence). The V and J ends lost 7 bases and 7 bases respectively, with 16 bases between them. The CDR3 is 13 residues long. CDR3 DNA: TGTGCCAGCAAATACAGGGAAGGCGGTGGCTACACCTTC. Its protein is CASKYREGGGYTF.

V and J are TRBV18 and TRBJ1-6; the D gene is possibly TRBD1 (6 bases). Germline V gene data show CDR1 as KGHSH and CDR2 as LQKENI. The CDR3 is made up of 14 amino acids. V was trimmed by 3 bases and J by 7 bases, leaving 10 bases between them. This CDR3 is CASSPDSLNSPLHF. The CDR3 region has the DNA TGTGCCAGCTCACCGGACAGCCTCAATTCACCCCTCCACTTT.

The chain links TRBV6-6 to TRBJ2-7; 8 bases match TRBD1. V was pared by 6 bases and J by 4 bases, with 11 bases of the junction left unmatched. Germline V lookup: CDR1 MNHNY, CDR2 SVGAGI (reference sequence). The length of the CDR3 is 15 residues. CDR3 loop: CASRTTDREFYEQYF. The CDR3 bases are TGTGCCAGCAGAACCACGGACAGGGAATTTTACGAGCAGTACTTC.

The chain links TRBV28 to TRBJ2-3, with 8 bases that match TRBD2. Germline values: CDR1 MDHEN, CDR2 SYDVKM. V lost 7 bases to trimming and J lost 0 bases; unmatched junction nucleotides: 6. The CDR3 loop spans 15 amino acids. The chain's CDR3 is CASMRSGGSTDTQYF. The CDR3 DNA reads TGTGCCAGCATGCGGAGCGGGGGAAGCACAGATACGCAGTATTTT.

The J gene is TRBJ1-4, the V gene TRBV4-1; 9 bases map to TRBD1. CDR1 and CDR2 from the germline V gene are MGHRA and YSYEKL. The CDR3 runs 15 residues. V lost 3 bases and J lost 8; bases outside the gene matches: 7. CDR3: CASSQEDRGGEKLFF. Written as DNA, the CDR3 is TGCGCCAGCAGCCAGGAGGACAGGGGTGGCGAAAAACTGTTTTTT.

In its sample, this clone was seen a few times. This chain connects TRBV15 to TRBJ2-7; 11 bases are shared with TRBD1. Germline loops: CDR1 LNHNV, CDR2 YYDKDF (reference sequence). This CDR3 is built from 16 residues. With 1 base clipped from V and 4 bases from J, the junction kept 6 bases outside the gene matches. This CDR3 is CATSRVSGDRGYEQYF. The CDR3 bases are TGTGCCACCAGCAGAGTTTCCGGGGACAGGGGGTACGAGCAGTACTTC.